This T cell receptor (beta chain) derives from a study of spatial heterogeneity in lung cancer. Study information: Sequences of the beta chain were consistently detected in greater numbers than alpha-chain sequences.

Study observations and caveats: In tumors, expanded intratumoral alpha and beta TCR counts tracked mutation counts.

Time point: sample taken at primary tumor resection. A total of roughly 72 untreated early-stage non-small cell lung cancer patients served as donors. The sequenced material consisted of unsorted whole RNA from tumor, nontumor lung or frozen PBMC. This clonotype showed up many times. Its matching antigen is unknown. Since it is a stray read in a library aimed at alpha chains, this beta chain has a size that is not meaningful. The study tagged each TCR cDNA molecule with a unique molecular identifier. TCRdb used MiXCR to reprocess the 5' RACE reads, holding one entry per CDR3 protein. The sample carries some 3,500 distinct CDR3 sequences, 4% to 5.5% recorded once. V trimming: 4 bases; J trimming: 6 bases; junction bases outside the gene matches: 8. Per the germline V gene, CDR1 is SGHRS and CDR2 is YFSETQ. The CDR3 consists of 16 residues.

The source was lung tumor tissue, collected at surgery. This TCR was recovered from a female donor with early-stage non-small cell lung cancer. This chain links TRBV5-1 with TRBJ1-6; TRBD1 agrees at 9 bases. CDR3 in amino acids: CASSPGQGPRNSPLHF. Written as DNA, the CDR3 is TGCGCCAGCAGCCCGGGACAGGGACCGCGTAATTCACCCCTCCACTTT.